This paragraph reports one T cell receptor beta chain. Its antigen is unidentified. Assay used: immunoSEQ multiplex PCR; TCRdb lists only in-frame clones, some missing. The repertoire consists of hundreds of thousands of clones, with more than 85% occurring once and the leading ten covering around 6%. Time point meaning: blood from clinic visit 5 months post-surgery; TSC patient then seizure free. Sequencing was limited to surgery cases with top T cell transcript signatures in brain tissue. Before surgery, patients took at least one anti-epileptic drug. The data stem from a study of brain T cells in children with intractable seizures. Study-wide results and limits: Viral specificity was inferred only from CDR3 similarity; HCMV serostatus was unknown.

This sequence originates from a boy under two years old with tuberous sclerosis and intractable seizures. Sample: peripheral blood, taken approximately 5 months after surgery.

The CDR3: CASSSTALLTEAFF. The CDR3, as DNA: TGTGCCAGCAGCTCGACAGCGCTACTCACTGAAGCTTTCTTT. This chain joins TRBV21-1 and TRBJ1-1; the listed D gene, TRBD1, was not tested against the DNA. TRBV21-1 is a known pseudogene. The CDR3 has 14 residues.